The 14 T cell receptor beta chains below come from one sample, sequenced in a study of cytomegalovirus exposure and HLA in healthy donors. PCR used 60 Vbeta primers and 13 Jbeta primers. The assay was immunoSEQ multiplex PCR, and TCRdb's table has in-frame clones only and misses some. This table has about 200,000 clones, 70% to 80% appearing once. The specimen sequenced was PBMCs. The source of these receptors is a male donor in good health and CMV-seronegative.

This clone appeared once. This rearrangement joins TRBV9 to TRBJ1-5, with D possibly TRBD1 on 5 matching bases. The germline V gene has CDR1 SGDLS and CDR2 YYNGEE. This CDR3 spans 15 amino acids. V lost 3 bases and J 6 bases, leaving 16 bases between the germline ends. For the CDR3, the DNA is TGTGCCAGCAGCGCGATGGGGGGGGTAGGTCAGCCCCAGCATTTT. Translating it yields CASSAMGGVGQPQHF.

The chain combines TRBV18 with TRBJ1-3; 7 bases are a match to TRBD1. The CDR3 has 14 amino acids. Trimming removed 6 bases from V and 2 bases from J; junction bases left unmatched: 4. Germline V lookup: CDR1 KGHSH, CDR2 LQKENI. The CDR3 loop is CASSLDRAGNTIYF. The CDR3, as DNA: TGTGCCAGCTCGCTCGACAGGGCTGGAAACACCATATATTTT.

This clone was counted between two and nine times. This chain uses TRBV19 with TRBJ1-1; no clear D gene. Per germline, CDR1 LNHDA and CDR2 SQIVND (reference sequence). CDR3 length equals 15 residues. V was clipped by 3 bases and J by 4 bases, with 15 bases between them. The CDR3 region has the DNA TGTGCCAGTAGTATTCTCAAGGGTGGAGGCACTGAAGCTTTCTTT. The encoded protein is CASSILKGGGTEAFF.

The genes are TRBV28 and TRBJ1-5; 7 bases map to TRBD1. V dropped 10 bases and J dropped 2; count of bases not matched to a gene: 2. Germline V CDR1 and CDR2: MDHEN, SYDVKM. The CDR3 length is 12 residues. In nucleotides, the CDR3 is TGTGCCACTACAGGGGGCAATCAGCCCCAGCATTTT. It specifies CATTGGNQPQHF.

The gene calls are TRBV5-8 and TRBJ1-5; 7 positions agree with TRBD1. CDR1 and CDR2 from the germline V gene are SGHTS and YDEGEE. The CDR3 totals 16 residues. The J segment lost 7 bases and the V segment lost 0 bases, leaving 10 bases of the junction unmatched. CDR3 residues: CASSLVKKQGLQPQHF. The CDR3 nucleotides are TGTGCCAGCAGCTTGGTTAAAAAACAGGGGCTACAGCCCCAGCATTTT.

The CDR3, as DNA: TGCGCCAGCAGACCGGGACTAGCGGATTCAGATACGCAGTATTTT. Translated, it gives CASRPGLADSDTQYF. The chain joins TRBV10-1 to TRBJ2-3; the match to TRBD2 covers 11 bases. Germline CDR1 WNHNN, CDR2 SYGVQD (reference sequence). The CDR3 runs to 15 residues. The junction had 6 bases not matched to a gene; V was cut back by 6 bases and J by 4 bases.

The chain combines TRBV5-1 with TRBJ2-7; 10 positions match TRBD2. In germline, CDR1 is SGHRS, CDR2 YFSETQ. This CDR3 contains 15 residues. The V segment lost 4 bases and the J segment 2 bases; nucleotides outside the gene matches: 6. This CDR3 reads CASSPTSGLPYEQYF. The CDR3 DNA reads TGCGCCAGCAGCCCGACTAGCGGGCTCCCCTACGAGCAGTACTTC.

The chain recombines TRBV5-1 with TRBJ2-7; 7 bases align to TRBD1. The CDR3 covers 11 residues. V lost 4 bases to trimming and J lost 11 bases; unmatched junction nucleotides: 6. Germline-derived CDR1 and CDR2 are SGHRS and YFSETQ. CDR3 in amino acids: CASSGDREEYF. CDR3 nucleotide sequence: TGCGCCAGCAGCGGAGACAGGGAAGAGTACTTC.

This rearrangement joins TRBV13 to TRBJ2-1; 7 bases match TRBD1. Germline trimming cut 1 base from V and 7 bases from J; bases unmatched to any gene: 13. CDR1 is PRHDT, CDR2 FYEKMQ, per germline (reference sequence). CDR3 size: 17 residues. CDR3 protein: CASSLEQGNIVENEQFF. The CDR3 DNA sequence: TGTGCCAGCAGCTTAGAACAGGGGAATATTGTGGAGAATGAGCAGTTCTTC.

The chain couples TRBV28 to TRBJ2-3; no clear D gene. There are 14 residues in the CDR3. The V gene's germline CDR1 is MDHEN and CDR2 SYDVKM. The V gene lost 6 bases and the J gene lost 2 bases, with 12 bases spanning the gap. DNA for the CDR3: TGTGCCAGCAGCACCCCCCCACTCACAGATACGCAGTATTTT. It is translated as CASSTPPLTDTQYF.

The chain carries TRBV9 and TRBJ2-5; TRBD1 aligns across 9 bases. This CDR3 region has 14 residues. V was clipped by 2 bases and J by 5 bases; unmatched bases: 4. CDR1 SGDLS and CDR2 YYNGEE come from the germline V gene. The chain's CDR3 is CASSVGQGWETQYF. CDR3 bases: TGTGCCAGCAGCGTGGGACAGGGATGGGAGACCCAGTACTTC. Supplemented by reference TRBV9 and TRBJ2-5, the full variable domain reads DSGVTQTPKHLITATGQRVTLRCSPRSGDLSVYWYQQSLDQGLQFLIQYYNGEERAKGNILERFSAQQFPDLHSELNLSSLELGDSALYFCASSVGQGWETQYFGPGTRLLVL.

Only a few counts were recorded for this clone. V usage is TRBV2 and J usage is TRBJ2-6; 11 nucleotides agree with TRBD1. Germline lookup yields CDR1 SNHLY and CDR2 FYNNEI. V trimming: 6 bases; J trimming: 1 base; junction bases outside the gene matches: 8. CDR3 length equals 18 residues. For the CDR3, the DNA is TGTGCCAGCAGAGGACAGGGGGCGGTTCGATCTGGGGCCAACGTCCTGACTTTC. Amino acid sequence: CASRGQGAVRSGANVLTF.

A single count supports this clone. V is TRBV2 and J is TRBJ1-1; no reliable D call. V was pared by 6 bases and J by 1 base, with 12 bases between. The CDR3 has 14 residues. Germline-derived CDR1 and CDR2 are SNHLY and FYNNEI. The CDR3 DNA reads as TGTGCCAGCAGGAGGAGGGTCTCGAACACTGAAGCTTTCTTT. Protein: CASRRRVSNTEAFF.

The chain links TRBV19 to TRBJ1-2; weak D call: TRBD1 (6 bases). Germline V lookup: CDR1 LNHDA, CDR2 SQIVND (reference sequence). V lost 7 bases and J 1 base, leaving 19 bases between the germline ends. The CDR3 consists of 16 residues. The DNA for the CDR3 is TGTGCCAGTACTCCGGATTTGGACAGCCTTAACTATGGCTACACCTTC. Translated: CASTPDLDSLNYGYTF. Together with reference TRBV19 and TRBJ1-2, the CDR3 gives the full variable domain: DGGITQSPKYLFRKEGQNVTLSCEQNLNHDAMYWYRQDPGQGLRLIYYSQIVNDFQKGDIAEGYSVSREKKESFPLTVTSAQKNPTAFYLCASTPDLDSLNYGYTFGSGTRLTVV.